This record covers a single TCR beta chain. The germline V gene encodes CDR1 GTSNPN and CDR2 SVGIG (reference sequence). The CDR3 runs to 14 residues. With 5 bases removed from V and 2 bases from J, the gap between germline ends came to 15 bases. The protocol was immunoSEQ multiplex PCR, while the TCRdb copy is restricted to in-frame clones and leaves out a portion. The profile shows about 70,000 clones, 80% to 90% of them singletons. This sample was included in a study of blood T cell repertoires in COVID-19. Across the whole study: The cDNA or gDNA used as material had been derived from T cells, B-cell-depleted T cells, or PBMCs.

Source material: peripheral blood. The sequence was collected from a man in his fifties with acute or convalescent COVID-19. The chain uses TRBV30 and TRBJ2-5, with D perhaps matching TRBD2 (6 bases). The DNA of the CDR3 is TGTGCCTGGGCAGTCTCTAGCGCACAAGAGACCCAGTACTTC. Its protein is CAWAVSSAQETQYF.